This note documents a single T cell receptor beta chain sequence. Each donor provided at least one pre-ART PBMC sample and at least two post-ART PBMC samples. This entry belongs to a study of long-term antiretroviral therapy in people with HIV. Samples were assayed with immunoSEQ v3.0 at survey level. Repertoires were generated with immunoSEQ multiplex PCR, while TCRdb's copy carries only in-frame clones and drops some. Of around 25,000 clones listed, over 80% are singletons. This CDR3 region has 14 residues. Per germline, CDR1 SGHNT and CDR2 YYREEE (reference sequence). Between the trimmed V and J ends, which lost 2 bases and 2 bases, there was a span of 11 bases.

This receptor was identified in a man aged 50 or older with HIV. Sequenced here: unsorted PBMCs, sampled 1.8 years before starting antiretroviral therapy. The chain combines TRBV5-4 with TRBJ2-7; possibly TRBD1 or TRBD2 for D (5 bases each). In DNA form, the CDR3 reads TGTGCCAGCAGCTTATCGGGGCTAACCTACGAGCAGTACTTC. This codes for CASSLSGLTYEQYF.